The 8 T cell receptor beta chains below were found in one sample sequenced in a study of shared clonotypes between healthy human individuals (dated by TCRdb to the early 2020s). CD8 naive samples were obtained by positive selection for CCR7 among CD45RO-negative cells, yielding a CD45RA+CCR7+ population from which TemRA cells were excluded. The library was made by the immunoSEQ multiplex PCR assay. Sourced from immuneACCESS, this table was stored by TCRdb with only in-frame sequences that have V and J called. A share of the clones is absent; for the studies checked, an unresolved V gene accounts for under half, and the remainder has no known explanation. In all, the sample holds about 1.9 million clones, and over 85% of those were seen once. The ten largest clonotypes hold more than 1.5% of the sample. The sample was naive CD8+ T cells from PBMCs. The label giving this sample's cell subset or site can be read as: CD45RA+CCR7+. The receptors stem from a man aged 18-30 years in good health. Some clones in this sample may be carry-over from other donors' samples.

The chain combines TRBV6-5 with TRBJ2-1; 7 bases agree with TRBD1. Germline values: CDR1 MNHEY, CDR2 SVGAGI. This CDR3 is built from 14 residues. J was trimmed by 6 bases and V by 5 bases; bases with no gene match: 7. CDR3 bases: TGTGCCAGCAGTCCAGTGACAGGGAGCAATGAGCAGTTCTTC. It yields the protein CASSPVTGSNEQFF.

This chain joins TRBV4-2 and TRBJ2-1; D is undetermined. This CDR3 region has 12 residues. The V end was cut by 1 base, the J end by 8 bases, with 6 bases between. Germline V gene sequence: CDR1 LGHNA, CDR2 YNFKEQ. In DNA form, the CDR3 reads TGTGCCAGCAGCCAAGCCCCCGATGAGCAGTTCTTC. Translating it yields CASSQAPDEQFF.

The rearrangement links TRBV4-3 to TRBJ1-6, with 7 nucleotides matching TRBD1. Germline trimming cut 3 bases from V and 5 bases from J; bases unmatched to any gene: 4. Germline V lookup: CDR1 LGHNA, CDR2 YSLEER. The CDR3 is 15 residues long. The CDR3 loop is CASSQGTADNSPLHF. DNA for the CDR3: TGCGCCAGCAGCCAGGGGACAGCAGATAATTCACCCCTCCACTTT.

The chain uses TRBV6-5 and TRBJ2-1; TRBD2 is a possible D gene (5 bases). With 3 bases removed from V and 6 bases from J, the gap between germline ends came to 12 bases. The CDR3 consists of 14 residues. The germline gives CDR1 MNHEY, CDR2 SVGAGI. This chain's CDR3 is CASSYWELPNEQFF. CDR3 nucleotides: TGTGCCAGCAGTTATTGGGAGCTCCCCAATGAGCAGTTCTTC.

The chain links TRBV29-1 to TRBJ1-2; the D is unclear. There are 14 residues in the CDR3. The germline CDR1 and CDR2 sequences are SQVTM and ANQGSEA. V lost 0 bases, J lost 2 bases, and 10 bases lay in between. DNA of the CDR3: TGCAGCGTTGAAGATCCGAATGGGAACTATGGCTACACCTTC. It specifies CSVEDPNGNYGYTF.

The chain carries TRBV7-8 and TRBJ2-7; D not resolved. Germline CDR1 SGHVS, CDR2 FQNEAQ. Trimming took off 5 bases at V and 3 bases at J, with 17 bases between the two ends. This CDR3 is 15 amino acids long. The CDR3 DNA is TGTGCCAGCAGCCCCGCCGGCGGTAGCAGCTACGAGCAGTACTTC. Its protein product is CASSPAGGSSYEQYF.

This chain connects TRBV5-1 to TRBJ2-4; TRBD2 matches 9 bases. This CDR3 has 17 amino acids. The V gene end was trimmed by 4 bases and the J gene end by 2 bases; junction bases not matched to a gene: 10. Germline V gives CDR1 SGHRS, CDR2 YFSETQ. This CDR3 reads CASSPPFAGGSKNIQYF. The CDR3 DNA is TGCGCCAGCAGCCCCCCTTTTGCGGGAGGGTCCAAAAACATTCAGTACTTC.

CDR3 loop: CASSQVGLNEQFF. CDR3 coding DNA: TGCGCCAGCAGCCAAGTGGGGCTCAATGAGCAGTTCTTC. V is TRBV4-1 and J is TRBJ2-1; D might be TRBD1 (5 bases). Trimming shortened V by 1 base and J by 6 bases, and 7 bases separated the two germline ends. CDR1 is MGHRA and CDR2 is YSYEKL in the germline V gene. This CDR3 region has 13 residues.